The 12 T cell receptor beta chains below come from one sample, sequenced in a study of T cell changes during pregnancy in multiple sclerosis. Sequenced by immunoSEQ multiplex PCR; TCRdb stores in-frame clones only, minus some. The sample gives 45,000 to 55,000 clones, roughly 90% of which show up once; about 2% is in the top ten. The material was peripheral blood, obtained in the first trimester of pregnancy. These receptors all come from a female donor with multiple sclerosis, enrolled in a pregnancy study.

The rearrangement links TRBV15 to TRBJ2-5; D is unclear. V was shortened by 4 bases and J by 1 base, with 13 bases between the two germline ends. Germline V gene sequence: CDR1 LNHNV, CDR2 YYDKDF (reference sequence). This CDR3 is built from 15 residues. The chain's CDR3 is CATSNPSGFQETQYF. For the CDR3, the DNA is TGTGCCACCAGCAATCCTTCCGGGTTCCAAGAGACCCAGTACTTC.

V gene TRBV2 combines with J gene TRBJ2-7, with TRBD2 identical over 13 bases. CDR3 length equals 15 residues. The V gene end was trimmed by 6 bases and the J gene end by 4 bases; junction bases not matched to a gene: 6. Germline V gene sequence: CDR1 SNHLY, CDR2 FYNNEI. The CDR3 protein is CASRKGLAGQYEQYF. The CDR3 DNA reads TGTGCCAGCAGGAAGGGACTAGCGGGGCAGTACGAGCAGTACTTC. Full variable domain (remainder filled in from reference TRBV2 and TRBJ2-7): EPEVTQTPSHQVTQMGQEVILRCVPISNHLYFYWYRQILGQKVEFLVSFYNNEISEKSEIFDDQFSVERPDGSNFTLKIRSTKLEDSAMYFCASRKGLAGQYEQYFGPGTRLTVT.

This chain uses TRBV5-4 with TRBJ2-5; 13 bases map to TRBD2. J lost 5 bases, V lost 3 bases, and 7 bases had no gene match. The germline V gene encodes CDR1 SGHNT and CDR2 YYREEE (reference sequence). The CDR3 runs 16 residues. DNA of the CDR3: TGTGCCAGCAGCTGGGGACTAGCGGGGCTGCAGGAGACCCAGTACTTC. Translated: CASSWGLAGLQETQYF.

The chain is built from TRBV27 and TRBJ2-2, with D perhaps matching TRBD2 (6 bases). Looked up from germline, CDR1 is MNHEY and CDR2 is SMNVEV (reference sequence). V was trimmed by 2 bases and J by 5 bases, leaving 12 bases between them. The CDR3 loop spans 15 amino acids. The DNA of the CDR3 is TGTGCCAGCAGTTTAACCCAAGGGAGGACCGGGGAGCTGTTTTTT. Its protein is CASSLTQGRTGELFF.

Only one count was recorded for this clone. This chain connects TRBV5-5 to TRBJ1-1, with TRBD1 matching over 7 bases. J gave up 1 base and V 4 bases, and 4 bases lay outside the gene matches. This CDR3 comprises 14 residues. Germline CDR1 and CDR2: SGHKS and YYEKEE (reference sequence). The CDR3 DNA reads TGTGCCAGCAGCGGACAGGTTACGAACACTGAAGCTTTCTTT. Protein product: CASSGQVTNTEAFF.

V is TRBV7-2 and J is TRBJ1-2; D unresolved. Germline V gene sequence: CDR1 SGHTA, CDR2 FQGNSA. The CDR3 spans 13 residues. V lost 1 base, J lost 5 bases, and 8 bases lay in between. The CDR3 nucleotides are TGTGCCAGCAGCTTAGGAGGGCGGTATGGCTACACCTTC. This encodes CASSLGGRYGYTF.

V is TRBV14 and J is TRBJ1-6; unclear D gene. Germline-derived CDR1 and CDR2 are SGHDN and FVKESK. Trimming shortened V by 0 bases and J by 12 bases, and 15 bases separated the two germline ends. CDR3 length: 15 amino acids. CDR3: CASSQDNYLGQPLHF. The CDR3 DNA sequence: TGTGCCAGCAGCCAAGATAATTATCTCGGTCAACCCCTCCACTTT.

This clone was observed a single time. This chain connects TRBV10-2 to TRBJ1-4; D may be TRBD1 (6 bases). V was trimmed by 2 bases and J by 4 bases, leaving 14 bases between them. The CDR3 totals 16 residues. CDR1 and CDR2 from the germline V gene are WSHSY and SAAADI. The CDR3 loop reads CASSEDRWGNNEKLFF. The CDR3 coding sequence is TGCGCCAGCAGTGAGGACAGGTGGGGAAATAATGAAAAACTGTTTTTT.

The chain links TRBV2 to TRBJ1-2, with D uncertain. The CDR3 consists of 12 residues. The V gene lost 8 bases and the J gene lost 0 bases, with 7 bases spanning the gap. Germline lookup yields CDR1 SNHLY and CDR2 FYNNEI. DNA of the CDR3: TGTGCCAGCTCAACAACTAACTATGGCTACACCTTC. Protein sequence: CASSTTNYGYTF.

The chain employs TRBV18 and TRBJ2-1; no definite D call. Germline CDR1 and CDR2: KGHSH and LQKENI. The length of the CDR3 is 16 residues. Between the trimmed V and J ends, which lost 6 bases and 2 bases, there was a span of 17 bases. The CDR3 spells CASSAQASGPYNEQFF. CDR3 in DNA: TGTGCCAGCTCTGCCCAGGCCTCAGGCCCCTACAATGAGCAGTTCTTC.

V is TRBV28 and J is TRBJ1-1; no reliable D call. CDR1 MDHEN and CDR2 SYDVKM come from the germline V gene. This CDR3 region has 12 residues. Trimming took off 6 bases at V and 0 bases at J, with 5 bases between the two ends. The CDR3 nucleotides are TGTGCCAGCAGGTCAGTGAACACTGAAGCTTTCTTT. Translation gives CASRSVNTEAFF. Based on the CDR3 plus reference TRBV28 and TRBJ1-1, the full variable domain is DVKVTQSSRYLVKRTGEKVFLECVQDMDHENMFWYRQDPGLGLRLIYFSYDVKMKEKGDIPEGYSVSREKKERFSLILESASTNQTSMYLCASRSVNTEAFFGQGTRLTVV.

The chain links TRBV30 to TRBJ2-7; the D gene is possibly TRBD1 (6 bases). The CDR3 contains 13 residues. Trimming stripped 2 bases from V and 10 bases from J, with 18 bases between. Looked up from germline, CDR1 is GTSNPN and CDR2 is SVGIG (reference sequence). The CDR3 sequence is CAWSFYRAGEQYF. CDR3 sequence (DNA): TGTGCCTGGAGTTTTTACAGGGCAGGCGAACAGTACTTC. Full variable domain (missing parts from reference TRBV30 and TRBJ2-7): SQTIHQWPATLVQPVGSPLSLECTVEGTSNPNLYWYRQAAGRGLQLLFYSVGIGQISSEVPQNLSASRPQDRQFILSSKKLLLSDSGFYLCAWSFYRAGEQYFGPGTRLTVT.